This T cell receptor beta chain was obtained from a study of control samples from healthy donors and cancer patients. The V and J ends lost 5 bases and 8 bases respectively, with 12 bases between them. Germline lookup yields CDR1 SEHNR and CDR2 FQNEAQ (reference sequence). This CDR3 is built from 13 residues. This table comes from immunoSEQ multiplex PCR, and its TCRdb copy is limited to in-frame clones, with some not included. The sample lists roughly 88,000 clones, roughly 91% occurring once. The sequenced sample was blood. The sequence derives from a man aged 45 to 65 in good health. V usage is TRBV7-9 and J usage is TRBJ1-4; D unclear. CDR3 amino acids: CASSQEVGEKLFF. In DNA form, the CDR3 reads TGTGCCAGCAGCCAAGAAGTGGGGGAAAAACTGTTTTTT.